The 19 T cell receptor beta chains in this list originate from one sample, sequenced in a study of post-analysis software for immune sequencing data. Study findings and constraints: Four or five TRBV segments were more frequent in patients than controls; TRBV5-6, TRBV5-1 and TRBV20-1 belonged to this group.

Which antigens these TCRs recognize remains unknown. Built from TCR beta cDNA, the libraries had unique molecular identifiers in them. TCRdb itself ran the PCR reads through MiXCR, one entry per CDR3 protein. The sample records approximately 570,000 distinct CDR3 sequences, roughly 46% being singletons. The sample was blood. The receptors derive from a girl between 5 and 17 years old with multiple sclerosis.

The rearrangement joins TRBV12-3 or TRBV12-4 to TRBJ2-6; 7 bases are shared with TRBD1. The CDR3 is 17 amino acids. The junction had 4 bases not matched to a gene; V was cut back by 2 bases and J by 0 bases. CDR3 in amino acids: CASSLRTGFSGANVLTF. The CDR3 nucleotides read TGTGCCAGCAGTTTAAGGACAGGATTCTCTGGGGCCAACGTCCTGACTTTC.

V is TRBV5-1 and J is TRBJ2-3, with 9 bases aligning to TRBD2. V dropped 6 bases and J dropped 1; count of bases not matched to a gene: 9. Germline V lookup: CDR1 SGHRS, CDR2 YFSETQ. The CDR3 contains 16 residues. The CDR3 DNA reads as TGCGCCAGCACCCTCACCGGGACTAGCCGCACAGATACGCAGTATTTT. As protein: CASTLTGTSRTDTQYF.

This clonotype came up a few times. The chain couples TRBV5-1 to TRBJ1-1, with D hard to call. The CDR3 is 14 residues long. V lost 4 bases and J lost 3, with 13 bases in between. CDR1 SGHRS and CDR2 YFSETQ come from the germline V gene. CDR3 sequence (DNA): TGCGCCAGCAGCCCCCGTGGACTGGACACTGAAGCTTTCTTT. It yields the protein CASSPRGLDTEAFF.

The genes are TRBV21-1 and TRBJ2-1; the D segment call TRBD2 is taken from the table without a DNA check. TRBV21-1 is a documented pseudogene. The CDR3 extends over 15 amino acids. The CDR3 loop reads CASSKEWRGDNEQFF. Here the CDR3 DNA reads TGTGCCAGCAGCAAAGAGTGGCGGGGGGACAATGAGCAGTTCTTC.

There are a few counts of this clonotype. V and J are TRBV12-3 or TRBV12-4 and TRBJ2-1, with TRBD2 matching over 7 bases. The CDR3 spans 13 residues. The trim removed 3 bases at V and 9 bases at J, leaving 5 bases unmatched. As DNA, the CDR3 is TGTGCCAGCAGTTTCACCTCTAGCGGTGAGCAGTTCTTC. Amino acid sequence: CASSFTSSGEQFF.

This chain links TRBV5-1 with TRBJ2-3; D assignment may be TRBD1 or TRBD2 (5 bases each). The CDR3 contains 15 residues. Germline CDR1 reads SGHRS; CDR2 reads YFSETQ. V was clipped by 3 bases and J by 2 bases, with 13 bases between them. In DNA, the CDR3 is TGCGCCAGCAGCTCGTGGGACCCCACCACAGATACGCAGTATTTT. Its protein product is CASSSWDPTTDTQYF.

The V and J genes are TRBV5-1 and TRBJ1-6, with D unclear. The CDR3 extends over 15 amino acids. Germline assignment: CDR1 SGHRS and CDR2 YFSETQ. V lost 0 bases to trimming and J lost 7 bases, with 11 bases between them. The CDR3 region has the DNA TGCGCCAGCAGCTTGGAATCCTACGGGAATTCACCCCTCCACTTT. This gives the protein CASSLESYGNSPLHF.

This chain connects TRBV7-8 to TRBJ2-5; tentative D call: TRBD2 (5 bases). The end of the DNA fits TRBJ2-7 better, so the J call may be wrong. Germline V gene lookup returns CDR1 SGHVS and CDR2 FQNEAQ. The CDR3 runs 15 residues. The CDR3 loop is CASSLGPGLTYEQYF. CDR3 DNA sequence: TGTGCCAGCAGCTTAGGCCCCGGACTTACCTACGAGCAGTACTTC.

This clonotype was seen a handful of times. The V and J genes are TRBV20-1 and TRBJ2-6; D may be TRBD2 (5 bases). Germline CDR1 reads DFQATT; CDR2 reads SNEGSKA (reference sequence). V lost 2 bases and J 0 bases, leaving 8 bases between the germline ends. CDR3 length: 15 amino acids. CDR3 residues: CSARSGSSGANVLTF. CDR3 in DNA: TGCAGTGCTAGAAGTGGGAGCTCTGGGGCCAACGTCCTGACTTTC.

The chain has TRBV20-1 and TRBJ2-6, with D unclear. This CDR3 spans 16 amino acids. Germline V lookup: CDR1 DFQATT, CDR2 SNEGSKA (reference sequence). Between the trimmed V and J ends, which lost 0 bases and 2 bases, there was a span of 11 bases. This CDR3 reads CSARDTVGPGANVLTF. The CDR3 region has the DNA TGCAGTGCTAGAGATACGGTTGGGCCTGGGGCCAACGTCCTGACTTTC.

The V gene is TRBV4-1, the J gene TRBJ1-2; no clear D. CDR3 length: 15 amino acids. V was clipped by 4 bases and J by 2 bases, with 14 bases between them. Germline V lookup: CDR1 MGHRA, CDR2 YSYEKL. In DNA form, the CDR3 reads TGCGCCAGCAGCCTCGGTTTATCCGGGAACTATGGCTACACCTTC. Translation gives CASSLGLSGNYGYTF.

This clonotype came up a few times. CDR3 sequence reads: CASSPQIWETQYF. The CDR3 DNA sequence: TGTGCCAGCAGCCCCCAGATTTGGGAGACCCAGTACTTC. The chain combines TRBV12-3 or TRBV12-4 with TRBJ2-4; D remains unclear. The J call may be faulty, since TRBJ2-5 better matches the DNA end. The length of the CDR3 is 13 residues.

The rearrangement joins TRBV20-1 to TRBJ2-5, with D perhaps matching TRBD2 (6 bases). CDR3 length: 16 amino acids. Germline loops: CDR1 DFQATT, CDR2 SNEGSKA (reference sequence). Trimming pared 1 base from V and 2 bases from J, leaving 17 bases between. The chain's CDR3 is CSARGTAGRAQETQYF. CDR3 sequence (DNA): TGCAGTGCTAGAGGGACGGCGGGAAGAGCACAAGAGACCCAGTACTTC.

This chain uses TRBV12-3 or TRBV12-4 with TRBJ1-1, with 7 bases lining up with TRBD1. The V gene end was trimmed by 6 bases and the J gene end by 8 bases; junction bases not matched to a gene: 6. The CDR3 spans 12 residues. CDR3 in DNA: TGTGCCAGCAGCCCTGAGACAGGGGAAGCTTTCTTT. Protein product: CASSPETGEAFF.

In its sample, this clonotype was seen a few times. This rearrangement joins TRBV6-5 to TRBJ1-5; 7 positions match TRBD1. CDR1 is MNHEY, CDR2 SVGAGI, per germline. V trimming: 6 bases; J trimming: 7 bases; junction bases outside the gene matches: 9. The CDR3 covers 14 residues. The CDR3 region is CASSRQGKGQPQHF. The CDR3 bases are TGTGCCAGCAGCAGACAGGGAAAGGGACAGCCCCAGCATTTT.

The CDR3 DNA follows: TGTGCCAGCAGTGCGGACCTCCCCGGCTACACCTTC. This translates into CASSADLPGYTF. This chain connects TRBV12-3 or TRBV12-4 to TRBJ1-2; D unresolved. The CDR3 covers 12 residues. Trimming took 5 bases from V and 8 from J, leaving 12 bases between them.

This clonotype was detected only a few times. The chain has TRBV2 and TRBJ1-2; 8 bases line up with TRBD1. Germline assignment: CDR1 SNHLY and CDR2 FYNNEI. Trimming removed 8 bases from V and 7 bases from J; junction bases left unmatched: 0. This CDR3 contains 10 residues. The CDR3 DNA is TGTGCCAGCGGACAGGGTGGCTACACCTTC. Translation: CASGQGGYTF.

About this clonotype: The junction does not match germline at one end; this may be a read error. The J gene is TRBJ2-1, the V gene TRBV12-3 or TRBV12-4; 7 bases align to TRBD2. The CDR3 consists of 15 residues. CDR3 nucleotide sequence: TGTGCCTGCAGCCAGCGGGGCAGCTCCTACAATGAGCAGTTCTTC. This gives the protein CACSQRGSSYNEQFF.

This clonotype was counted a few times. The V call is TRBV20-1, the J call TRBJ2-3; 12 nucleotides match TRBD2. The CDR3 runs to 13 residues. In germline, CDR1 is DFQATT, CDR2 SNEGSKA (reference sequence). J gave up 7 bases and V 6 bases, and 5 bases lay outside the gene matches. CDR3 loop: CSASGLAGHTQYF. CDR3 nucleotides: TGCAGTGCCTCGGGACTAGCGGGCCATACGCAGTATTTT.